The clone carrying this T cell receptor beta chain was counted ten times or more. What it binds is not known. Unique molecular identifiers were used in preparing the TCRbeta library. TCRdb called the PCR reads again in MiXCR, with one record for every CDR3 protein. The repertoire includes around 300,000 distinct CDR3 sequences, nearly 8% of them detected once, and 9.1% sits in the top ten. The data were taken from a study of T-cell reconstitution after alpha-beta-depleted transplantation in children. Notes on the study in general: Diversity and T-cell counts at one year after transplant derived mostly from new T cells.

Unmatched junction bases numbered 9, after V lost 2 bases and J lost 5 bases. CDR1 MNHEY and CDR2 SVGEGT come from the germline V gene. The CDR3 is 17 amino acids. The rearrangement links TRBV6-2 or TRBV6-3 to TRBJ2-6; 7 nucleotides match TRBD1. The TCR originated in a female patient aged 2 to 10 who had a stem cell transplant for Fanconi anemia, so the T cells may come from the graft donor. The material sequenced was peripheral blood, taken 360 days after TCRalphabeta/CD19-depleted stem cell transplant. The CDR3 nucleotides are TGTGCCAGCAGTTACGGGACAGAAGAGTTCTGGGCCAACGTCCTGACTTTC. This sequence encodes CASSYGTEEFWANVLTF.